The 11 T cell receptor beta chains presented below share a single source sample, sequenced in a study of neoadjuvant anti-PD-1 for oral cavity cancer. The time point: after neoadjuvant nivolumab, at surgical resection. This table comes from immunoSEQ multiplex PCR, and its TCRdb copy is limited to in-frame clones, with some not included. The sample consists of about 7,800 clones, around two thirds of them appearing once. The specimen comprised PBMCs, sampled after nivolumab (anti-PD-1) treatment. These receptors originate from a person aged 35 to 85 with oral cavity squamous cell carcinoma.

CDR3 in DNA: TGTGCCAGCAGCGTAGACCAGGGTTCAACCCCTAATTCACCCCTCCACTTT. It encodes CASSVDQGSTPNSPLHF. V usage is TRBV9 and J usage is TRBJ1-6; possibly TRBD1 for D (5 bases). V was cut by 0 bases and J by 6 bases, with 16 bases left in between. The CDR3 sequence is 17 residues long. CDR1 and CDR2 (germline): SGDLS, YYNGEE.

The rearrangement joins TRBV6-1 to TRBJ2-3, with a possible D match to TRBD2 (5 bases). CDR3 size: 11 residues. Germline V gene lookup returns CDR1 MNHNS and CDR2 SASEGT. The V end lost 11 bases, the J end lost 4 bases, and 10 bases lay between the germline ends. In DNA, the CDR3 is TGTGCCGCTGTCGGGGCAGATACGCAGTATTTT. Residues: CAAVGADTQYF.

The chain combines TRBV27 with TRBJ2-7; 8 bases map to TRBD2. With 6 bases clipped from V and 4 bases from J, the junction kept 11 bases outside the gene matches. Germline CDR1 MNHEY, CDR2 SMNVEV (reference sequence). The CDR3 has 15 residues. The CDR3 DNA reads TGTGCCAGCAGCCCCGGGGGGGCTAAGCGATACGAGCAGTACTTC. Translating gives CASSPGGAKRYEQYF.

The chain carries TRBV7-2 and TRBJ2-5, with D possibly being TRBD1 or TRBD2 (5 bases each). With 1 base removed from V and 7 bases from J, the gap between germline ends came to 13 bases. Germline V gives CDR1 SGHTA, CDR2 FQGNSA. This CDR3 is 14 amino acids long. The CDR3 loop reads CASSLGSWDGTQYF. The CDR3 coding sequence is TGTGCCAGCAGCTTAGGTTCGTGGGACGGGACCCAGTACTTC.

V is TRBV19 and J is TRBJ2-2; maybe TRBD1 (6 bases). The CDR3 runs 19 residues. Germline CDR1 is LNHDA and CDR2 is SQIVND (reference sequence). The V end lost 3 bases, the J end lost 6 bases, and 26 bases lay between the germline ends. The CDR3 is CASSILPPGAQVIAGELFF. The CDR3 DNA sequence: TGTGCCAGTAGTATCCTCCCCCCAGGGGCGCAAGTAATAGCCGGGGAGCTGTTTTTT.

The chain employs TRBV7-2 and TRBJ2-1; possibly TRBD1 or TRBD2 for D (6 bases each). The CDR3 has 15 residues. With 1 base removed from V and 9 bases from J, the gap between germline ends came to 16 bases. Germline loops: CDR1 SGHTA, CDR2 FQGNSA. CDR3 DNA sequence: TGTGCCAGCAGCTTAGAGGGGGGCGGGATAGGTGAGCAGTTCTTC. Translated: CASSLEGGGIGEQFF. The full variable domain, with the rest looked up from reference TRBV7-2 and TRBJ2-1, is GAGVSQSPSNKVTEKGKDVELRCDPISGHTALYWYRQSLGQGLEFLIYFQGNSAPDKSGLPSDRFSAERTGGSVSTLTIQRTQQEDSAVYLCASSLEGGGIGEQFFGPGTRLTVL.

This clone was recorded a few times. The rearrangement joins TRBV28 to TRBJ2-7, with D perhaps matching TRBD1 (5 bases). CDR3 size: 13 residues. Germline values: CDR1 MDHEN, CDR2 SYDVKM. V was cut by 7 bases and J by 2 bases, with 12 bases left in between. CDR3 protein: CASKQDTTYEQYF. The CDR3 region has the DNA TGTGCCAGCAAACAGGACACCACCTACGAGCAGTACTTC.

The CDR3 sequence is CASSELNSGANVLTF. In nucleotides, the CDR3 is TGTGCCAGCAGTGAATTAAACTCTGGGGCCAACGTCCTGACTTTC. V and J are TRBV6-1 and TRBJ2-6; D call uncertain. This CDR3 contains 15 residues. The germline V gene encodes CDR1 MNHNS and CDR2 SASEGT. With 2 bases removed from V and 0 bases from J, the gap between germline ends came to 5 bases.

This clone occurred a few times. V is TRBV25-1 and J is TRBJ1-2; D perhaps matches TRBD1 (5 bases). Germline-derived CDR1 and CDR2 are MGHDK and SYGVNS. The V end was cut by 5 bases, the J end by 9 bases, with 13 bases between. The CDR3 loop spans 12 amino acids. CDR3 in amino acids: CASSLEGDRYTF. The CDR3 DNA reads TGTGCCAGCAGTTTGGAAGGGGATCGCTACACCTTC.

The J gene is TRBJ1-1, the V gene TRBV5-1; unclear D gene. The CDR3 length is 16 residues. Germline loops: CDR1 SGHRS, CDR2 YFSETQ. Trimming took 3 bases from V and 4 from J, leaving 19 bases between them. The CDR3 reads CASSSTMPAGSTEAFF. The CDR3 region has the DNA TGCGCCAGCAGCTCCACCATGCCAGCAGGAAGCACTGAAGCTTTCTTT.

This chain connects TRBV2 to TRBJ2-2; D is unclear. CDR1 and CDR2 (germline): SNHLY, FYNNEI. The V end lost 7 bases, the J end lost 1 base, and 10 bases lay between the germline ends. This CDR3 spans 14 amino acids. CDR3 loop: CASNPLGNTGELFF. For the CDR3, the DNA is TGTGCCAGCAACCCCCTAGGGAACACCGGGGAGCTGTTTTTT.